Listed below are T cell receptor beta chains from one sample, sequenced in a study of molecular identifiers for immune sequencing clone quantification. Using its own MiXCR run on the PCR reads, TCRdb lists one record per CDR3 protein. The sample shows around 460,000 distinct CDR3 sequences, less than 30% of them seen only once. The sequenced material came from naive CD8+ T cells from blood, with Jurkat cell RNA spiked in. Every receptor here comes from a human donor in good health. Some libraries in this study had Jurkat cell RNA spiked in. CDR3s include the opening cysteine and the closing phenylalanine or tryptophan.

V: TRBV5-1
CDR3: CASSPGTGVHEQYF

V: TRBV6-2/TRBV6-3
CDR3: CASSYSISGQGLNSPLHF

V: TRBV28
CDR3: CASSISGVRITDTQYF

V: TRBV29-1
CDR3: CSVPRQGGEAFF

V: TRBV30
CDR3: CAWSEQGIYYGYTF

V: TRBV6-2/TRBV6-3
CDR3: CASRASGGFYNEQFF

V: TRBV13
CDR3: CASSLGRTGRSNEKLFF

V: TRBV6-2/TRBV6-3
CDR3: CASSYGGGQPRHF

V: TRBV19
CDR3: CAGSTYGTGELFF

V: TRBV7-9
CDR3: CASSAPGTEDYEQYF